This TCR beta chain was profiled in a study of post-analysis software for immune sequencing data. Presence of unique molecular identifiers characterized the TCR beta cDNA libraries. TCRdb reprocessed the PCR reads via MiXCR and lists one record per CDR3 protein. The table includes about 150,000 distinct CDR3 sequences, 25% to 35% detected once. This clonotype was recorded many times. Its matching antigen is unknown. There are 16 residues in the CDR3. V gave up 2 bases and J gave up 0 bases, with 12 bases separating them. Germline lookup yields CDR1 SGHVS and CDR2 FQNEAQ. Study-wide points: Four or five TRBV segments were more frequent in patients than controls; TRBV5-6, TRBV5-1 and TRBV20-1 belonged to this group.

Sequencing was performed on blood. The chain combines TRBV7-8 with TRBJ2-3, with D possibly matching TRBD2 (6 bases). The TCR comes from a girl between 10 and 17 years old with multiple sclerosis. CDR3 sequence reads: CASSLWRDPSTDTQYF. The CDR3, as DNA: TGTGCCAGCAGCTTATGGCGGGATCCTAGCACAGATACGCAGTATTTT.